This T cell receptor beta chain stems from a study of blood T cell repertoires in COVID-19. The table came from immunoSEQ multiplex PCR; TCRdb's copy has only in-frame clones and leaves some out. The sample gives hundreds of thousands of clones, 85% to 90% of which show up once; over 9% is in the top ten. This CDR3 is built from 17 residues. Looked up from germline, CDR1 is SGHRS and CDR2 is YFSETQ. Losses at the gene ends were 1 base for V and 5 bases for J; bases not matched to a gene: 10. This clonotype was obtained from a woman aged 30 to 39 who had recovered from COVID-19. Sequencing used PBMCs or T cells enriched from blood (not recorded which). The chain is built from TRBV5-1 and TRBJ2-1; 9 nucleotides match TRBD1. The CDR3 bases are TGCGCCAGCAGCTTGACGTTCTGGACAGGGGCGCACAATGAGCAGTTCTTC. The encoded protein is CASSLTFWTGAHNEQFF.